This paragraph reports one T cell receptor (beta chain). Using immunoSEQ multiplex PCR, the repertoire was profiled, and TCRdb retains in-frame clones only, with some absent. The sample includes approximately 260,000 clones, approximately 90% of them seen just once. The data originate from a study of blood T cell repertoires in COVID-19. Study-level information: PBMCs, B-cell-depleted T cells, or T cells provided the cDNA or gDNA that made up the material.

The CDR3 sequence is 16 residues long. The germline CDR1 and CDR2 sequences are MNHEY and SMNVEV (reference sequence). V dropped 5 bases and J dropped 2 bases, with 16 bases sitting between them. Participants were aged roughly 18 to 89 years from some 24 US areas. The study assigned cohorts using participant-reported clinical history. The V and J genes are TRBV27 and TRBJ1-5; D unclear. The receptor was isolated from a woman in her thirties or forties with acute COVID-19. Sequenced sample: PBMCs or T cells enriched from blood (not recorded which). The CDR3 DNA sequence: TGTGCCAGCAGTCCCAGACACATATGGGGCAATCAGCCCCAGCATTTT. Protein: CASSPRHIWGNQPQHF.